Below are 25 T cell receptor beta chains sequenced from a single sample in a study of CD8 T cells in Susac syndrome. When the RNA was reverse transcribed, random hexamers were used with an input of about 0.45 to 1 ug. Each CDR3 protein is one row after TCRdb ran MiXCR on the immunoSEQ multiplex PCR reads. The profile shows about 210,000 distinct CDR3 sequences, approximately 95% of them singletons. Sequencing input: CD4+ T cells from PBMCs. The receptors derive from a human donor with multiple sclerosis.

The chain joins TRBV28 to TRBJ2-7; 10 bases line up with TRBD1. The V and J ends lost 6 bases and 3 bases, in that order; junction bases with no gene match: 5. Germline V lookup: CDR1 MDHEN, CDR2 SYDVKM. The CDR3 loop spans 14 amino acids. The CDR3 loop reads CASRKDRGFYEQYF. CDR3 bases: TGTGCCAGCAGAAAGGACAGGGGGTTCTACGAGCAGTACTTC. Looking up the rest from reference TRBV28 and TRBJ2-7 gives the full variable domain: DVKVTQSSRYLVKRTGEKVFLECVQDMDHENMFWYRQDPGLGLRLIYFSYDVKMKEKGDIPEGYSVSREKKERFSLILESASTNQTSMYLCASRKDRGFYEQYFGPGTRLTVT.

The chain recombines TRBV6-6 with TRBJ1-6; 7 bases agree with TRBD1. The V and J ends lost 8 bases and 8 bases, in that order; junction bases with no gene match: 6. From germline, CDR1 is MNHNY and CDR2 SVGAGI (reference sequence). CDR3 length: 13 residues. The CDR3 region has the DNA TGTGCCAGCTCCAGGGACAGCTATTCACCCCTCCACTTT. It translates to CASSRDSYSPLHF.

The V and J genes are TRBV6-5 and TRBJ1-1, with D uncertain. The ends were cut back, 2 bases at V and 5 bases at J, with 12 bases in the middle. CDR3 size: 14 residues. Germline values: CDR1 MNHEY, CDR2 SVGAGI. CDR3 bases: TGTGCCAGCAGTTACCGGGGAGAAGGGACTGAAGCTTTCTTT. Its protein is CASSYRGEGTEAFF.

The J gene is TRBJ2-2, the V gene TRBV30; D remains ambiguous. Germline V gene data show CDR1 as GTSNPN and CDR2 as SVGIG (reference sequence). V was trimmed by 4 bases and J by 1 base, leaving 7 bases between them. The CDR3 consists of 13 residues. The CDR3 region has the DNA TGTGCCTGGAACGGGCAGAACACCGGGGAGCTGTTTTTT. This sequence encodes CAWNGQNTGELFF.

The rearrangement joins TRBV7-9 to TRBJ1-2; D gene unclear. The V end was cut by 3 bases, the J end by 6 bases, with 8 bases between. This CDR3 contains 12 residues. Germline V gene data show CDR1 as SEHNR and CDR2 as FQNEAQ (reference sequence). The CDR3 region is CASSLYGHGYTF. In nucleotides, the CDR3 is TGTGCCAGCAGCTTGTACGGCCATGGCTACACCTTC.

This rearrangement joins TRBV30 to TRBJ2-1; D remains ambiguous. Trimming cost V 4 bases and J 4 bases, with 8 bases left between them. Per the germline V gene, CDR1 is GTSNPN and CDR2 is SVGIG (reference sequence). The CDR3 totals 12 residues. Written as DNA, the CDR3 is TGTGCCTGGACAGACTCATACAATGAGCAGTTCTTC. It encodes CAWTDSYNEQFF. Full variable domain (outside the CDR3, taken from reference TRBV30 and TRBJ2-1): SQTIHQWPATLVQPVGSPLSLECTVEGTSNPNLYWYRQAAGRGLQLLFYSVGIGQISSEVPQNLSASRPQDRQFILSSKKLLLSDSGFYLCAWTDSYNEQFFGPGTRLTVL.

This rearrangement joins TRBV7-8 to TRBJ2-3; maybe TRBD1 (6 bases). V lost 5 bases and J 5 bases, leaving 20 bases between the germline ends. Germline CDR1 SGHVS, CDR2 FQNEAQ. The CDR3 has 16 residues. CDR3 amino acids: CASSPRSGWGQDTQYF. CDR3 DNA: TGTGCCAGCAGCCCCCGGTCGGGGTGGGGACAAGATACGCAGTATTTT.

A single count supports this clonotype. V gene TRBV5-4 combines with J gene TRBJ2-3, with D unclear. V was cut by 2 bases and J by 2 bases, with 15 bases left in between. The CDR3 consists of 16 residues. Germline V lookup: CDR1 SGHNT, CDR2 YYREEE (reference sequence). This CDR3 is CASSLRVLHTTDTQYF. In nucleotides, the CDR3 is TGTGCCAGCAGCTTACGGGTCCTTCATACCACAGATACGCAGTATTTT.

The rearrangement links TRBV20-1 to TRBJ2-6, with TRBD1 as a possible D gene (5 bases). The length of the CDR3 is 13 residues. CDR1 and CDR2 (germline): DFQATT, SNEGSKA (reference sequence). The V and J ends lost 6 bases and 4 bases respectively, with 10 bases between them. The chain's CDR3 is CSAKTAGANVLTF. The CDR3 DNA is TGCAGTGCAAAGACAGCCGGGGCCAACGTCCTGACTTTC.

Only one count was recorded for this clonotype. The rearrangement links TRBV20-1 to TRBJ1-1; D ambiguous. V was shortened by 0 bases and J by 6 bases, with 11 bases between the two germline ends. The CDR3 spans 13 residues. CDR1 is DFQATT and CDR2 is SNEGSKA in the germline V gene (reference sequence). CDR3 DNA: TGCAGTGCTAGAGACGGACGGTACGCTGAAGCTTTCTTT. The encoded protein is CSARDGRYAEAFF.

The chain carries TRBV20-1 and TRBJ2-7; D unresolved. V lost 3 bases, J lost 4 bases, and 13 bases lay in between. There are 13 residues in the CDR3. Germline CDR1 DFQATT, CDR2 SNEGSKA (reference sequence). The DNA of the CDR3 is TGCAGTGCTAGTCTGTTGTTCGGGTACGAGCAGTACTTC. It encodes CSASLLFGYEQYF.

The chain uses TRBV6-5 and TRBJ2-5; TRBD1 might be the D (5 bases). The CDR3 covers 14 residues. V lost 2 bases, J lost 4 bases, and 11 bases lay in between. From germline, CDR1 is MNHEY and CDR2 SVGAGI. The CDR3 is CASSYGAFRETQYF. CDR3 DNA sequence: TGTGCCAGCAGTTACGGGGCCTTTAGAGAGACCCAGTACTTC.

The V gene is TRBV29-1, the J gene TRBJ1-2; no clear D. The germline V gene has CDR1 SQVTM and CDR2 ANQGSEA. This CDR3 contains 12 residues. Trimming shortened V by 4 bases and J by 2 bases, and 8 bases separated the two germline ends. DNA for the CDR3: TGCAGCGTTGGAGGTTTAAACTATGGCTACACCTTC. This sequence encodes CSVGGLNYGYTF.

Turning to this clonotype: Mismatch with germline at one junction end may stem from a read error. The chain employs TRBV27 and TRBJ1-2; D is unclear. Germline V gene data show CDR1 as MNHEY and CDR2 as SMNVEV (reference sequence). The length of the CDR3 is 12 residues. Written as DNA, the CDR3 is TGTGCCAGCAGTGTGGCCGGGTATGACTACACCTTC. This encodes CASSVAGYDYTF.

CDR3 amino acids: CASRSPGANVLTF. In DNA, the CDR3 is TGTGCCAGCAGATCGCCTGGGGCCAACGTCCTGACTTTC. This chain connects TRBV12-3 or TRBV12-4 to TRBJ2-6; D not certain. This CDR3 contains 13 residues. Trimming removed 6 bases at V and 2 bases at J, with 5 bases between.

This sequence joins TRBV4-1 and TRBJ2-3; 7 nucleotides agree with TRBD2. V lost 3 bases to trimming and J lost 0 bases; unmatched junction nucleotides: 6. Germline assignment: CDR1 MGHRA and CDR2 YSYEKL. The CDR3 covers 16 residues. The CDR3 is CASSHPGGGSTDTQYF. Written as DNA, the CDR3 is TGCGCCAGCAGCCATCCCGGGGGAGGGAGCACAGATACGCAGTATTTT.

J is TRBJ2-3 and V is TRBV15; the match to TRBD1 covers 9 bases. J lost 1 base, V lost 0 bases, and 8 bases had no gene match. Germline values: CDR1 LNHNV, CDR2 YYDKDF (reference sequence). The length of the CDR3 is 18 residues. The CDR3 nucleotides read TGTGCCACCAGCAGAGAGGTAACAGGGGGCGCACGCACAGATACGCAGTATTTT. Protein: CATSREVTGGARTDTQYF.

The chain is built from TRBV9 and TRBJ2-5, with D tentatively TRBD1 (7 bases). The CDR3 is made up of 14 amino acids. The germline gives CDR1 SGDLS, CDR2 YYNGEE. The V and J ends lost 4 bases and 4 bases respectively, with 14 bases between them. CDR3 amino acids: CASSKTRGAETQYF. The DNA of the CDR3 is TGTGCCAGCAGCAAAACCAGGGGGGCAGAGACCCAGTACTTC.

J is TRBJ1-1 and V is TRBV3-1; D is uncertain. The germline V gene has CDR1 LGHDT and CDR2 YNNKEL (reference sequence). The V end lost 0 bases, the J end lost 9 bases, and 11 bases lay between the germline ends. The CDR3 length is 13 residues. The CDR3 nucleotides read TGTGCCAGCAGCCAAGATCTCGGTACGAAAGCTTTCTTT. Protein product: CASSQDLGTKAFF.

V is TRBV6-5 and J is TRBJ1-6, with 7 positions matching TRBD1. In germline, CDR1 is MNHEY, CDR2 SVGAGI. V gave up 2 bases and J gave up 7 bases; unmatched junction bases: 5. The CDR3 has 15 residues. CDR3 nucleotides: TGTGCCAGCAGTTACCGGACAGGCGCCAATTCACCCCTCCACTTT. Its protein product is CASSYRTGANSPLHF.

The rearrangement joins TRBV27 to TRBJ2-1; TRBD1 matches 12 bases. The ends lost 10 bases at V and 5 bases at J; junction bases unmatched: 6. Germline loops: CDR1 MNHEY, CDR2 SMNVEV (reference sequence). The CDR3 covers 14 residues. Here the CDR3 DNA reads TGTGCCACGTACCGGGACAGGGGGCACAATGAGCAGTTCTTC. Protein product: CATYRDRGHNEQFF.

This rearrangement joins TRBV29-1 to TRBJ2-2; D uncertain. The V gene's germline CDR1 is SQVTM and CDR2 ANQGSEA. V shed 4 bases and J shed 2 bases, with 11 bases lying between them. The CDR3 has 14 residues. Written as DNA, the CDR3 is TGCAGCGTTGTGCCCAGATTAAACACCGGGGAGCTGTTTTTT. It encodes CSVVPRLNTGELFF.

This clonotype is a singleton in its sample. CDR3 sequence: CASSPVLTKQRLLQFF. The CDR3 nucleotides read TGCGCCAGCAGCCCCGTGCTGACTAAACAGAGGCTTTTACAGTTCTTC. V and J are TRBV4-1 and TRBJ2-1, with D maybe TRBD2 (5 bases). Germline CDR1 reads MGHRA; CDR2 reads YSYEKL. CDR3 length: 16 amino acids. Trimming left V 4 bases short and J 13 bases short, with 26 bases between.

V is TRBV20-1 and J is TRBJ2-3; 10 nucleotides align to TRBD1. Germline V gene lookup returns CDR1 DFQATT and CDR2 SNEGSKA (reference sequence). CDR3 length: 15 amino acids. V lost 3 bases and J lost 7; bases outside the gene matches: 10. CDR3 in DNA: TGCAGTGCTAGTTTTCGGGACAGGGGACGGAATACGCAGTATTTT. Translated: CSASFRDRGRNTQYF.

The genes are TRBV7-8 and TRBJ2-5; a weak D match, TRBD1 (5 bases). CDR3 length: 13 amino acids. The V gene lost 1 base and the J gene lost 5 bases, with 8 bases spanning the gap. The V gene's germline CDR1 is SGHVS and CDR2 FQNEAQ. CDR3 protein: CASSLVGVETQYF. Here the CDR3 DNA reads TGTGCCAGCAGCTTAGTAGGGGTGGAGACCCAGTACTTC.